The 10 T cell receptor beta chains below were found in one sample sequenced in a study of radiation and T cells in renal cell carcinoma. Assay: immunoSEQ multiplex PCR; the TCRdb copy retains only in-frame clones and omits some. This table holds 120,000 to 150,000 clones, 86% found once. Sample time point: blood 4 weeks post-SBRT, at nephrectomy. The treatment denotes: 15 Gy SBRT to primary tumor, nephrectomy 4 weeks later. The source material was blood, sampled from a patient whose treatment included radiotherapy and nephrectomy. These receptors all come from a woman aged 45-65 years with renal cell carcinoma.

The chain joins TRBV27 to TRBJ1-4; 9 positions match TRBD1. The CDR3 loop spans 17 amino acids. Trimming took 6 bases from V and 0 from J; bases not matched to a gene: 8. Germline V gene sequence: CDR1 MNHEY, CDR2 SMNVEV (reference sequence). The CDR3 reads CASRPGTGLTTNEKLFF. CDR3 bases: TGTGCCAGCAGGCCCGGGACAGGGTTGACAACTAATGAAAAACTGTTTTTT. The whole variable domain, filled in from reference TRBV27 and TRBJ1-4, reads EAQVTQNPRYLITVTGKKLTVTCSQNMNHEYMSWYRQDPGLGLRQIYYSMNVEVTDKGDVPEGYKVSRKEKRNFPLILESPSPNQTSLYFCASRPGTGLTTNEKLFFGSGTQLSVL.

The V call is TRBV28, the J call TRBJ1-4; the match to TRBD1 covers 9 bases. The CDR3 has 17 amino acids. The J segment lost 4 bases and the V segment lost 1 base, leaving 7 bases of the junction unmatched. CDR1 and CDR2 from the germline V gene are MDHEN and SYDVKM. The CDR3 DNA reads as TGTGCCAGCAGTTTATTGGGACAGGGTCTCAGTAATGAAAAACTGTTTTTT. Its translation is CASSLLGQGLSNEKLFF.

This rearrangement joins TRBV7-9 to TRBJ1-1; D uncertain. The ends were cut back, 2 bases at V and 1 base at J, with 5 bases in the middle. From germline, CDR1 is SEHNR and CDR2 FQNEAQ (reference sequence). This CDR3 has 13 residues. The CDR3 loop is CASSLPGNTEAFF. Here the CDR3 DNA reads TGTGCCAGCAGCTTACCAGGGAACACTGAAGCTTTCTTT. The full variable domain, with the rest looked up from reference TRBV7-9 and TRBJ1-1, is DTGVSQNPRHKITKRGQNVTFRCDPISEHNRLYWYRQTLGQGPEFLTYFQNEAQLEKSRLLSDRFSAERPKGSFSTLEIQRTEQGDSAMYLCASSLPGNTEAFFGQGTRLTVV.

In DNA, the CDR3 is TGTGCCAGTAGGGACAGGGGCCATTCAAACGAGCAGTACTTC. It encodes CASRDRGHSNEQYF. The V call is TRBV19, the J call TRBJ2-7; 9 bases match TRBD1. V dropped 6 bases and J dropped 5; count of bases not matched to a gene: 8. The length of the CDR3 is 14 residues. From germline, CDR1 is LNHDA and CDR2 SQIVND (reference sequence).

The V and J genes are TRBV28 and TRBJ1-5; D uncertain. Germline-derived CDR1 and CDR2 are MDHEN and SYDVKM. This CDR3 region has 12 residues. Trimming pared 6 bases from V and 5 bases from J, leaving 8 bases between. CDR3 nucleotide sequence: TGTGCCAGCAGAATTATAGATCAGCCCCAGCATTTT. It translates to CASRIIDQPQHF.

CDR3 residues: CASSPQDQSYEQYF. The CDR3 DNA reads TGTGCCAGCTCACCACAAGACCAATCCTACGAGCAGTACTTC. The chain links TRBV18 to TRBJ2-7; D gene uncertain. Germline values: CDR1 KGHSH, CDR2 LQKENI. The CDR3 has 14 residues. V was shortened by 1 base and J by 1 base, with 8 bases between the two germline ends.

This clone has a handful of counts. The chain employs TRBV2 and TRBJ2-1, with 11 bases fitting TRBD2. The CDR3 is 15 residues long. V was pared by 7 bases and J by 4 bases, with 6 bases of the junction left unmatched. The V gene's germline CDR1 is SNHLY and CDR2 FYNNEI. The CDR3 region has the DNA TGTGCCAGCACCCCGATAGCGGGAGGGTACAATGAGCAGTTCTTC. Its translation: CASTPIAGGYNEQFF.

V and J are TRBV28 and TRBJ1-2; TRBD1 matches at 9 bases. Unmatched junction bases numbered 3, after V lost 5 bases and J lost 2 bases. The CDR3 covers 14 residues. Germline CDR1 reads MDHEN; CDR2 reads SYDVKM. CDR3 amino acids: CASSLGTGNYGYTF. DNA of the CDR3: TGTGCCAGCAGTCTTGGGACAGGGAACTATGGCTACACCTTC.

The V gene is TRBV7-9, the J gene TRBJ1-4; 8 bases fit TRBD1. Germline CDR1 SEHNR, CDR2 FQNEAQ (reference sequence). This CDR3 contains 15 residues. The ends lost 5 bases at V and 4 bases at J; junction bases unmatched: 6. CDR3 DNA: TGTGCCAGCAGCCAACAGGGGGGGATTAATGAAAAACTGTTTTTT. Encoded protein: CASSQQGGINEKLFF.

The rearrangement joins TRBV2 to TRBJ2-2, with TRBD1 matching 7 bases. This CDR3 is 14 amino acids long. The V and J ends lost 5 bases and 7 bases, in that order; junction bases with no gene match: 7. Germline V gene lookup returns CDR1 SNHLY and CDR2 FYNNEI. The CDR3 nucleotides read TGTGCCAGCAGTATCGACAGGGATGTCGGGGAGCTGTTTTTT. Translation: CASSIDRDVGELFF.